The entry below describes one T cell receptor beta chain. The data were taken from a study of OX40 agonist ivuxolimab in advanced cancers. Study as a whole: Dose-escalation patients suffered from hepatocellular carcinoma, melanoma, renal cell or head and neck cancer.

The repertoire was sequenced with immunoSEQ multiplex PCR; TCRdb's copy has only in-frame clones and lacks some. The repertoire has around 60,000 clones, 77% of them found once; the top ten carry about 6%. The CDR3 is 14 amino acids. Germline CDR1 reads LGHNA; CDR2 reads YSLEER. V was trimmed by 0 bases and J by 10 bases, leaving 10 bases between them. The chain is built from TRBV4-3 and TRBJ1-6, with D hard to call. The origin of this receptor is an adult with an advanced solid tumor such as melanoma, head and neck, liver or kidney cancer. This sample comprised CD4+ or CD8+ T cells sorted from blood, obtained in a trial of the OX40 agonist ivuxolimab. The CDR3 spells CASSQDYSGSPLHF. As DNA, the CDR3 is TGCGCCAGCAGCCAAGATTACTCGGGGTCACCCCTCCACTTT.